This TCR beta chain came from a study of blood T cell repertoires in COVID-19. CDR3 length: 13 residues. V lost 4 bases, J lost 6 bases, and 12 bases lay in between. Per germline, CDR1 LGHDT and CDR2 YNNKEL (reference sequence). Repertoires were generated with immunoSEQ multiplex PCR, while TCRdb's copy carries only in-frame clones and drops some. The sample contains 80,000 or so clones, 86% of which appear only once. What was sequenced was peripheral blood. The receptor was derived from a human donor in a cohort sampled during active COVID-19. The V and J genes are TRBV3-1 (or the pseudogene TRBV3-2) and TRBJ1-1; D ambiguous. The CDR3 spells CASSPREFAEAFF. The CDR3 DNA follows: TGTGCCAGCAGCCCCCGAGAGTTTGCTGAAGCTTTCTTT.